This T cell receptor (beta chain) stems from a study of T cell changes during pregnancy in multiple sclerosis. The V and J ends lost 7 bases and 8 bases, in that order; junction bases with no gene match: 10. Germline V CDR1 and CDR2: ENHRY, SYGVKD. CDR3 length equals 13 residues. TCRdb's copy holds only in-frame clones and misses some; the assay was immunoSEQ multiplex PCR. The top ten hold 0.29% of the sample, which has about 70,000 clones, approximately 91% seen once. V is TRBV10-3 and J is TRBJ1-2; 7 bases match TRBD1. The sample consisted of CD4+ T cells from peripheral blood mononuclear cells, taken after pregnancy. This sequence originates from a female donor with multiple sclerosis, enrolled in a pregnancy study. The CDR3 bases are TGTGCCATCACCATTGACAGGGAAAGGGGCTACACCTTC. Translating gives CAITIDRERGYTF.